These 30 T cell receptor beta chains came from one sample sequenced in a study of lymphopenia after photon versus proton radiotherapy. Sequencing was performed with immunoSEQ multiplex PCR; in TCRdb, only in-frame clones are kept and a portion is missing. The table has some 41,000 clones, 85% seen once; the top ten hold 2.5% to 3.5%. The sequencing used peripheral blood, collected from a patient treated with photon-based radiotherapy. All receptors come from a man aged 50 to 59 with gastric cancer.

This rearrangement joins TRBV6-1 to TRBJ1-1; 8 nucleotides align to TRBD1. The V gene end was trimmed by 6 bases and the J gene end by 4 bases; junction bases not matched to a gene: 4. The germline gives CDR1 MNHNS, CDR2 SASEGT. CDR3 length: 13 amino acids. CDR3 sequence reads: CASSRDRSTEAFF. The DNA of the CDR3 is TGTGCCAGCAGCCGGGACAGGAGCACTGAAGCTTTCTTT.

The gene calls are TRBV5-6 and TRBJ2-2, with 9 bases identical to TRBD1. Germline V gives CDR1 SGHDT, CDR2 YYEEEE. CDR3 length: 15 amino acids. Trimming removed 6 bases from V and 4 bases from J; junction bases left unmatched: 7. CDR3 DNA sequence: TGTGCCAGCATAAGGACAGGGGCTAGCACCGGGGAGCTGTTTTTT. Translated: CASIRTGASTGELFF.

CDR3: CASSSGDSLNTEAFF. The CDR3 coding sequence is TGTGCCAGCAGTAGTGGGGACAGCTTGAACACTGAAGCTTTCTTT. The chain is built from TRBV27 and TRBJ1-1; the match to TRBD1 covers 7 bases. The V gene's germline CDR1 is MNHEY and CDR2 SMNVEV (reference sequence). After removal of 5 bases from V and 0 bases from J, the junction contained 6 bases not matched to a gene. This CDR3 contains 15 residues.

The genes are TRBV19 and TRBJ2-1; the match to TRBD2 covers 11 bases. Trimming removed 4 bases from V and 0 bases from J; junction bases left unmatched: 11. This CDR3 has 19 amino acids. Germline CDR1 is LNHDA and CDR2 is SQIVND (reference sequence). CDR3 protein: CASSKRLAGFPLSYNEQFF. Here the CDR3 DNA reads TGTGCCAGTAGTAAGAGACTAGCGGGATTCCCCCTCTCCTACAATGAGCAGTTCTTC.

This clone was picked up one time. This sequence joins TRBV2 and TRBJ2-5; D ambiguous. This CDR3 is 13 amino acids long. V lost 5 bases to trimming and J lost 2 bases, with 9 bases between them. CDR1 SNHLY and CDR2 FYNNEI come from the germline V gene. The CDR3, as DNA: TGTGCCAGCAGTCCTGGACGGCAAGAGACCCAGTACTTC. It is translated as CASSPGRQETQYF.

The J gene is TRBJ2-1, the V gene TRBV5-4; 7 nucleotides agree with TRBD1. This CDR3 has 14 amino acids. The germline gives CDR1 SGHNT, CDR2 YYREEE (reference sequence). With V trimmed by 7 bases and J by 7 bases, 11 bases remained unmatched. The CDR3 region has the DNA TGTGCCAGCCTCCACCGGGGACAGCAAAATGAGCAGTTCTTC. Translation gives CASLHRGQQNEQFF.

In DNA, the CDR3 is TGTGCCAGCAGTCTTCCGGGGACTAGCGGGGACAATGAGCAGTTCTTC. It codes for CASSLPGTSGDNEQFF. This rearrangement joins TRBV27 to TRBJ2-1; TRBD2 agrees at 13 bases. Germline V CDR1 and CDR2: MNHEY, SMNVEV (reference sequence). V lost 5 bases and J lost 5; bases outside the gene matches: 6. The CDR3 is 16 amino acids.

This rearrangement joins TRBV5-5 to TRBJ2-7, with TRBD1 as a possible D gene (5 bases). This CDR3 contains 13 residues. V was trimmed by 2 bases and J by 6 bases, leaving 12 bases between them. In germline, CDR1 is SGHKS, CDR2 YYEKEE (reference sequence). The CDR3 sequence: CASSFDPRAEQYF. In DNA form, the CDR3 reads TGTGCCAGCAGCTTCGACCCCAGGGCCGAGCAGTACTTC.

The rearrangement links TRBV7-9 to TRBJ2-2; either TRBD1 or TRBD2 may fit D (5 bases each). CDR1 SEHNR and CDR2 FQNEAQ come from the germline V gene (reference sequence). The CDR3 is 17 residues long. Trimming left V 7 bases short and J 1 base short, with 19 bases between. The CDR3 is CASNHLRGQENTGELFF. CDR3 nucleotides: TGTGCCAGCAACCACCTCCGGGGCCAGGAGAACACCGGGGAGCTGTTTTTT.

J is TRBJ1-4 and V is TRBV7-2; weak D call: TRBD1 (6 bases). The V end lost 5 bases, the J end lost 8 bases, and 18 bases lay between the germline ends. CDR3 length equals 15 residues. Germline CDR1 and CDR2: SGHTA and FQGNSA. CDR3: CASSLLRGVGEKLFF. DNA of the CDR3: TGTGCCAGCAGCCTACTCAGGGGTGTTGGCGAAAAACTGTTTTTT.

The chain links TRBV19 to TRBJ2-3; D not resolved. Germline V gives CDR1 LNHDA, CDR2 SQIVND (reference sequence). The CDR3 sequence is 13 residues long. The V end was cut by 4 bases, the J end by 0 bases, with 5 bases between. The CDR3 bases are TGTGCCAGTAGTAGCGGTAGCACAGATACGCAGTATTTT. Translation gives CASSSGSTDTQYF.

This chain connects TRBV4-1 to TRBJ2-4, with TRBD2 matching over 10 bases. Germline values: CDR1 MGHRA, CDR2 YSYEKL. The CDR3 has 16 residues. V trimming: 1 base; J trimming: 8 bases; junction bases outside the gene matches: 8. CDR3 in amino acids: CASSQGPSGSRYIQYF. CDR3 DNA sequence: TGCGCCAGCAGCCAAGGACCTAGCGGGAGTAGATACATTCAGTACTTC.

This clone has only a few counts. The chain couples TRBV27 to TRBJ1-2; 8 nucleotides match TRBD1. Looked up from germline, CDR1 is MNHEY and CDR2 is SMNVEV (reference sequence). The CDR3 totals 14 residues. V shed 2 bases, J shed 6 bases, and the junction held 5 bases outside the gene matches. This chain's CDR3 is CASSLGRGQDGYTF. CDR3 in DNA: TGTGCCAGCAGTTTAGGCAGGGGGCAGGATGGCTACACCTTC.

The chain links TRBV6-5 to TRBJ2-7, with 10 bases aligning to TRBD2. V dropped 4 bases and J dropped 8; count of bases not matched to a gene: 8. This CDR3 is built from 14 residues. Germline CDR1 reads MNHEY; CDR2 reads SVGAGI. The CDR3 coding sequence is TGTGCCAGCAGTTCTAGCGGGAGAGGCCTCCAGCAGTACTTC. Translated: CASSSSGRGLQQYF.

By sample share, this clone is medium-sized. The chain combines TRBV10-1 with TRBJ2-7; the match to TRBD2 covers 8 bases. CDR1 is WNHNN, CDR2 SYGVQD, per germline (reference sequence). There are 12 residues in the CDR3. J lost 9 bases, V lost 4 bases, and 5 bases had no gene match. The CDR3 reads CASSADSGTQYF. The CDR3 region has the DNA TGCGCCAGCAGTGCGGATAGCGGGACGCAGTACTTC.

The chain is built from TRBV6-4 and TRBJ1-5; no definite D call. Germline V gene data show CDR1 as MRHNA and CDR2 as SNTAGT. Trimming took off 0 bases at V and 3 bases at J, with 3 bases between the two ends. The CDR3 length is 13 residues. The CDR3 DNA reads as TGTGCCAGCAGTGACTCCCCCAATCAGCCCCAGCATTTT. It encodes CASSDSPNQPQHF.

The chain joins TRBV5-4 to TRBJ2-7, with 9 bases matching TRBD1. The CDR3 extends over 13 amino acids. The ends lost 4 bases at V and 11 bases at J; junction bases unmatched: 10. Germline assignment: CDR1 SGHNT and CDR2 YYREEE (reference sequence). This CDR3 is CASSPEGQGNEYF. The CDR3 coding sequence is TGTGCCAGCAGCCCGGAGGGACAGGGAAATGAGTACTTC.

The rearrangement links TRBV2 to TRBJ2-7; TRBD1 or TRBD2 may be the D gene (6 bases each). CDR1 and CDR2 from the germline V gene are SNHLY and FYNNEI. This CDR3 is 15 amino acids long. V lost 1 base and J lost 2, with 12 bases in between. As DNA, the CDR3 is TGTGCCAGCAGTGAAGAAGGGGGGCGCCCCTACGAGCAGTACTTC. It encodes CASSEEGGRPYEQYF.

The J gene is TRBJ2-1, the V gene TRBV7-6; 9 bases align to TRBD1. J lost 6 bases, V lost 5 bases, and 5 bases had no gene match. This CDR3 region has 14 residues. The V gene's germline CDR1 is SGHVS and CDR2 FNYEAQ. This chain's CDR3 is CASSAPQGANEQFF. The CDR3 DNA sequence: TGTGCCAGCAGCGCCCCACAGGGGGCCAATGAGCAGTTCTTC.

CDR3 nucleotide sequence: TGTGCCTGGAGTTGGTTATCTAACTATGGCTACACCTTC. Encoded protein: CAWSWLSNYGYTF. The J gene is TRBJ1-2, the V gene TRBV30, with no clear D. Deletions cut 2 bases from V and 0 bases from J, with 7 bases between. This CDR3 has 13 amino acids. Germline values: CDR1 GTSNPN, CDR2 SVGIG (reference sequence). Using reference TRBV30 and TRBJ1-2 for the parts outside the CDR3, the full variable domain is SQTIHQWPATLVQPVGSPLSLECTVEGTSNPNLYWYRQAAGRGLQLLFYSVGIGQISSEVPQNLSASRPQDRQFILSSKKLLLSDSGFYLCAWSWLSNYGYTFGSGTRLTVV.

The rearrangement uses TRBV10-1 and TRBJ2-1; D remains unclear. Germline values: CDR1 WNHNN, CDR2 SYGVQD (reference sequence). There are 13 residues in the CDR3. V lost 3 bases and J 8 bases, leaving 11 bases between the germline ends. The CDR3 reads CASSEKTFDEQFF. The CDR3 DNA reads TGCGCCAGCAGTGAAAAGACGTTCGATGAGCAGTTCTTC.

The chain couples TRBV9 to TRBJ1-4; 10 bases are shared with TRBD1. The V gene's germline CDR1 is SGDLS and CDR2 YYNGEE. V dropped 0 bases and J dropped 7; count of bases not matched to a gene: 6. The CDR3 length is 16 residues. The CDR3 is CASSVALRTGGEKLFF. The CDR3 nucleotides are TGTGCCAGCAGCGTAGCTCTGAGGACAGGGGGTGAAAAACTGTTTTTT.

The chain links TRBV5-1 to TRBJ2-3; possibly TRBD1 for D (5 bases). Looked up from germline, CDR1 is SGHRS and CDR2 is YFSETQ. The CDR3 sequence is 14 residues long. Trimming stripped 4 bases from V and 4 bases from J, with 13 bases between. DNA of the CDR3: TGCGCCAGCAGCCCTGGCAGGGATGCAGATACGCAGTATTTT. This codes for CASSPGRDADTQYF.

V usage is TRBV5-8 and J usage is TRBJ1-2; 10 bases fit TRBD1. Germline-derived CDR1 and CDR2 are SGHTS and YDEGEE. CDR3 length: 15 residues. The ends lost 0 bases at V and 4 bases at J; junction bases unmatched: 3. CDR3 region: CASSLGDRGGYGYTF. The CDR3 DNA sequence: TGTGCCAGCAGCTTGGGGGACAGGGGAGGCTATGGCTACACCTTC. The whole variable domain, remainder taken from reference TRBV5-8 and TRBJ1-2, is EAGVTQSPTHLIKTRGQQATLRCSPISGHTSVYWYQQALGLGLQFLLWYDEGEERNRGNFPPRFSGRQFPNYSSELNVNALELEDSALYLCASSLGDRGGYGYTFGSGTRLTVV.

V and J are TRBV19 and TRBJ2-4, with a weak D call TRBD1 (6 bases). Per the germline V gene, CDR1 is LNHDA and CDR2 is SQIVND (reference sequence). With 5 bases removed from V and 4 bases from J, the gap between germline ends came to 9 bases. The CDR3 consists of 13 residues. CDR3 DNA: TGTGCCAGTAGTGACAGGAGGAAAAACATTCAGTACTTC. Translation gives CASSDRRKNIQYF.

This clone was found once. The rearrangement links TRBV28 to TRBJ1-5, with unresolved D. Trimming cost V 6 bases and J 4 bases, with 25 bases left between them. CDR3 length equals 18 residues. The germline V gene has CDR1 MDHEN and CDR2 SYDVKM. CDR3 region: CASSPSVGLGSINQPQHF. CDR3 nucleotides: TGTGCCAGCAGCCCGAGTGTTGGGTTGGGTTCCATTAATCAGCCCCAGCATTTT.

This CDR3 is CASTPLGAQNTGELFF. The CDR3 nucleotides are TGTGCCAGCACCCCCCTGGGCGCGCAGAACACCGGGGAGCTGTTTTTT. The chain recombines TRBV28 with TRBJ2-2; no firm D call. Germline CDR1 is MDHEN and CDR2 is SYDVKM. The CDR3 consists of 16 residues. Trimming removed 7 bases at V and 1 base at J, with 16 bases between.

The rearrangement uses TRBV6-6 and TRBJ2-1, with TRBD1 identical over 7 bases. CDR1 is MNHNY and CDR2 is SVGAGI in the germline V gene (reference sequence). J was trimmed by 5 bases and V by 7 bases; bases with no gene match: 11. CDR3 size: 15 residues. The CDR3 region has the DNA TGTGCCAGCACTTCCTCCGACAGGGTTAACAATGAGCAGTTCTTC. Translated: CASTSSDRVNNEQFF.

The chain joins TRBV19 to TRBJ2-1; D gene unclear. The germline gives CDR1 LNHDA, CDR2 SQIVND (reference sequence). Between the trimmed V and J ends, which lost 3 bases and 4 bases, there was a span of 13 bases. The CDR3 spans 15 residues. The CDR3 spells CASSIPGPTYNEQFF. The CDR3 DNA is TGTGCCAGTAGTATCCCGGGCCCTACGTACAATGAGCAGTTCTTC. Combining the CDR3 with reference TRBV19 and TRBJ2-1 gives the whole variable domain DGGITQSPKYLFRKEGQNVTLSCEQNLNHDAMYWYRQDPGQGLRLIYYSQIVNDFQKGDIAEGYSVSREKKESFPLTVTSAQKNPTAFYLCASSIPGPTYNEQFFGPGTRLTVL.

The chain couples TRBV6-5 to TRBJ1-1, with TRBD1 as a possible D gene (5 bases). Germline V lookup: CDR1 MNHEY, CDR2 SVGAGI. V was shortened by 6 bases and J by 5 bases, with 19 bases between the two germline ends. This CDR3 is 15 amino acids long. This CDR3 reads CASSPTWQGGTEAFF. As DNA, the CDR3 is TGTGCCAGCAGCCCCACGTGGCAGGGCGGAACTGAAGCTTTCTTT.